This T cell receptor beta chain was documented in a study of T-cell reconstitution after alpha-beta-depleted transplantation in children. Using unique molecular identifiers, the investigators prepared the TCRbeta library. MiXCR was run by TCRdb on the PCR reads, yielding one entry per CDR3 protein. This table has roughly 90,000 distinct CDR3 sequences, 10% to 15% appearing once. The CDR3 extends over 14 amino acids. Germline values: CDR1 LNHNV, CDR2 YYDKDF (reference sequence). Trimming stripped 3 bases from V and 2 bases from J, with 11 bases between. The clonotype comes from a human donor who donated a stem cell graft to a child with inherited bone marrow failure. This chain connects TRBV15 to TRBJ2-7; the D gene is possibly TRBD1 (5 bases). Source: PBMCs from the stem cell graft donor, taken from the stem cell graft. CDR3 bases: TGTGCCACCAGCAGTAGGGGAAATCCCTACGAGCAGTACTTC. This encodes CATSSRGNPYEQYF. Complete variable domain (other parts from reference TRBV15 and TRBJ2-7): DAMVIQNPRYQVTQFGKPVTLSCSQTLNHNVMYWYQQKSSQAPKLLFHYYDKDFNNEADTPDNFQSRRPNTSFCFLDIRSPGLGDTAMYLCATSSRGNPYEQYFGPGTRLTVT.